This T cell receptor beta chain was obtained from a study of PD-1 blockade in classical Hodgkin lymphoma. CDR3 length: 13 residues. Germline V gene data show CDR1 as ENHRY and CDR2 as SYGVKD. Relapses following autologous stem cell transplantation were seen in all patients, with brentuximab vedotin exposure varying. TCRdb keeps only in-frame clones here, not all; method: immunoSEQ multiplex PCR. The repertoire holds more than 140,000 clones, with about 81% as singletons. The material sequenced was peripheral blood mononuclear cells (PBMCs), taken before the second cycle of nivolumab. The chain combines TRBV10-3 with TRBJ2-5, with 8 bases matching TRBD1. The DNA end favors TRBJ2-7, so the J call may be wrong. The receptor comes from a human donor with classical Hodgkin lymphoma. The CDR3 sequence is CAISDRGPDEQYF. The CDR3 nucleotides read TGTGCCATCAGTGACAGGGGGCCGGACGAGCAGTACTTC.